This T cell receptor beta chain was obtained from a study of cytomegalovirus exposure and HLA in healthy donors (dated by TCRdb to 2016 to 2017). Background on the whole study: An earlier analysis of roughly 570 of the donors reported 250 to 350 Gb of sequence data and around 110 million unique TCR beta sequences obtained from 150 million to 200 million T cells. A later analysis re-analyzed previously published TCR beta repertoires from roughly 600 donors and added high-resolution HLA genotyping to study TCR occurrence patterns. Every repertoire in the discovery cohort had been generated on one and the same sequencing platform. Class I and class II HLA loci were covered by the typing at four-digit resolution. Approximately 300 gigabases of sequencing data and roughly 81 million unique TCR sequences made up an early release that covered several hundred HLA-typed donors. Along with the roughly 610-subject first cohort, a separate validation cohort of over 90 different subjects was used. The study used immunosequencing to profile the T cell repertoires of approximately 630 subjects and linked those repertoires to cytomegalovirus serostatus. Of the roughly 400 genotyped donors, approximately 81% were placed in the genetic ancestry cluster associated with self-reported Caucasian donors. Roughly 5 DR-DQ haplotypes were handled as single units for association and clustering because linkage in the cohort was strong. In a later genetic analysis, genome-wide SNP genotypes for about three fifths of the roughly 670 donors were used, and that subset was treated as a discovery cohort. Rather than using new phenotypic data, the later analysis identified candidate immune exposures from TCR beta sequences and from how often those sequences occurred across donors. Typing coverage varied by locus: roughly 629-630 donors for A, B, C, DRB1 and DQB1; roughly 510 for DQA1; nearly 610 for DPA1; approximately 490 for DPB1. On average, over 200,000 unique TCR beta nucleotide sequences were sequenced per donor among fewer than 500 genotyped donors of the cohort, with about 19% of those sequences being non-productive. Alongside the repertoire data, information on donor age, sex, ethnicity and CMV serostatus was compiled. The study combined high-throughput TCR immunosequencing, statistical association of individual TCRs with disease status, and machine learning to predict cytomegalovirus infection status. The aim of the study was to test whether cataloging public T cell receptors could identify signatures of past pathogen exposure. An earlier analysis of 587 of the donors used high-throughput TCR beta sequencing to judge whether each TCR beta V gene segment behaved as functional or pseudogenic. Overall study outcomes, separate from this receptor: Most TCR sequences were seen in very few donors, while some public TCRs were found in many individuals. A later analysis found that HLA-associated TCR beta chains were more clonally expanded and had lower generation probabilities than equally common non-associated chains. A later analysis reported that several top co-occurrence clusters appeared linked to parvovirus B19, influenza, CMV and Epstein-Barr virus. In the study, some 180 TCR beta chains were listed as associated with cytomegalovirus. Because counts were too low, roughly 18 rarely observed V segments, including chromosome 9 orphons, were left out of the earlier analysis of 587 of the donors. HLA typing was unavailable for some donors at each locus, so association tests used only the typed subset. When HLA alleles, especially DR and DQ, strongly co-occurred, TCR associations were difficult to assign to individual alleles. Presence/absence analyses assumed roughly uniform sequencing depth across donors, an assumption that may not hold. Linkage disequilibrium might explain the correlated functional status among segregating V segments, but an unknown experimental factor could not be ruled out. In both the original and validation cohorts, the classifier was reported to diagnose cytomegalovirus status with high specificity and sensitivity. A further reported finding was that TCR beta sequences accurately predicted the HLA-A and HLA-B alleles for most subjects in the first cohort. A later genetic analysis associated a missense DCLRE1C variant with V-gene and J-gene trimming of TCR beta chains, and an independent cohort replicated the association. Three of the identified cytomegalovirus-associated TCR beta chains were confirmed in vitro to be specific for cytomegalovirus antigens. This cohort had only TCR beta chains sequenced, and the lack of alpha or paired-chain data limited which features could be detected. In a later analysis, most CMV-associated TCR beta chains were found to appear HLA-restricted, with HLA associations seemingly driven largely by CMV exposure. A cluster of highly shared sequence variants was judged likely to be a technical artifact of the sequencing pipeline. According to the authors, the approach could potentially be generalized to other disease states and immunological phenotypes. Specific HLA alleles were associated with more than 15,000 TCR beta sequences at a false discovery rate of 0.05 in a later analysis. In a later genetic analysis, fewer N-insertions in productive TCRs were reported among donors in an Asian-associated ancestry cluster than the roughly 700-donor mean. According to a later analysis, TCR association rates differed among HLA loci, with DRB1 alleles showing the most associated TCRs and HLA-C alleles showing the fewest. In an earlier analysis of fewer than 750 of the donors, most TCR beta V segments were observed in productive rearrangements about 90% or about 30% of the time, broadly matching IMGT annotations. Immune exposure information for the cohort was limited to CMV serostatus.

Library prep was done by the immunoSEQ multiplex PCR assay. For the multiplex PCR, a mixture combining 60 forward primers for TCR Vbeta segments and 13 reverse primers for TCR Jbeta segments was used. Amplification of the CDR3 region of rearranged TCR beta genes was performed with a multiplex PCR assay on genomic DNA. The amplified TCR beta libraries were sequenced on the Illumina HiSeq System as 87-base-pair reads. The authors' analysis ran thus. A later analysis counted some 74 million unique TCR beta chains across the 670 or so repertoires, and around 9.9 million of these chains were shared by at least two donors. Raw reads were error-corrected and collapsed into unique sequences by a nearest-neighbor algorithm in which closely related sequences were merged to remove PCR and sequencing errors. CDR3 sequences were aligned to IMGT reference sequences to assign V, D and J gene segments. For a sequence to be retained, a match of at least six nucleotides was required to both a V gene segment and a J gene segment. Rearrangements were classified as productive when the CDR3 lacked stop codons and remained in frame with V and J, and all other rearrangements were classified as non-productive. CDR3 was defined according to IMGT convention as the region running from the second conserved V-encoded cysteine to the conserved J-encoded phenylalanine. In an earlier analysis of roughly 610 of the donors, sequences lacking an unambiguous match to a single V gene segment were excluded. In an earlier analysis of several hundred of the donors, V segments were called functional above 56.7% productive rearrangements and were called segregating when the between-donor standard deviation exceeded 5%. A statistical classification framework was developed to diagnose cytomegalovirus status using the catalog of TCR beta chain sequences. In a later analysis, V and J genes were assigned by comparing TCR nucleotide sequences against IMGT/GENE-DB human TR gene sequences. A later analysis assigned CDR3 sequences and most-parsimonious VDJ recombination scenarios with the TCRdist pipeline. A later analysis defined each TCR beta chain by its CDR3 amino acid sequence plus V-gene family, and excluded reads lacking a unique V-gene family. As a way to deal with suspected cross-contamination and a sequencing artifact, a later analysis dropped 450 to 600 nucleotide sequences that were highly shared and had low generation probability. In a later analysis, a clonal expansion index was calculated for each public chain from normalized within-repertoire ranks of inferred template counts. In a later analysis, generation probabilities were computed with a VDJ recombination model fitted to out-of-frame rearrangements, and the resulting probabilities were checked against IGoR. Hypergeometric tests were used in a later analysis to score TCR-TCR, TCR-HLA and TCR-CMV co-occurrence, with a repertoire-size bias correction applied to the TCR pairs. In a later analysis, false discovery rates were estimated by permuting HLA or CMV assignments 20 times. In a later analysis, co-occurring TCRs were grouped using DBSCAN, with TCRdist sequence similarity added in when clustering inside HLA-allele-positive subsets. Repertoires with fewer than 30,000 or more than 120,000 public chains, plus five repertoires with anomalous nucleotide sharing, were excluded from co-occurrence clustering. What TCRdb holds here is the immuneACCESS table cut down to in-frame rearrangements. Part of the clones is not present; checked against another copy, under half of the missing clones reflect an unresolved V gene, and the others are unexplained. That table gives V, J and clone size, and the DNA gave D and trimming. Present in this sample are 150,000 to 160,000 clones, roughly 80% of which were seen just once. Around 7.2% of the sample is in the top ten clones.

As for this clone: The clone's antigen remains unknown. Base qualities are missing; no much larger clone stands one base away.

The cohort consisted of 670 or so healthy bone marrow donors. All cohort members were sampled while nominally healthy, although unrecorded immune exposures were likely present. The donor tested CMV seropositive, placing the donor among the 290 or so seropositive members of the cohort. Each donor provided a peripheral blood sample, and peripheral blood mononuclear cells were used for TCR beta sequencing. Genomic DNA extraction from the blood cell samples was performed with the Qiagen DNeasy Blood Extraction Kit. This receptor was taken from a man aged 30 to 45 in good health and CMV-seropositive. Input material: PBMCs.

The encoded CDR3 is CASSQDHGGFGYTF. The sequenced DNA: TGCGCCAGCAGCCAAGATCACGGGGGGTTCGGCTACACCTTC. This chain joins TRBV4-3 to TRBJ1-2; the D segment could be TRBD1, given 5 matching bases. Sequences LGHNA (CDR1) and YSLEER (CDR2) are obtained from the germline V gene. Between the V and J ends, shortened by 0 bases and 8 bases respectively, the junction contains 13 bases. Spanning cysteine to phenylalanine, the CDR3 consists of 14 amino acids. Only the CDR3 DNA stays, 42 bases, in frame from base 1.